The clone carrying this T cell receptor beta chain was detected many times. No antigen is known for it. Germline CDR1 is SGHDN and CDR2 is FVKESK. The CDR3 covers 13 residues. V was clipped by 4 bases and J by 5 bases, with 11 bases between them. These data belong to a study of T cell repertoires in cytomegalovirus infection. Study summary: HLA-B-restricted CMV epitopes that are well studied were used alongside recently identified HLA-C-restricted ones. Study-level results: Ex vivo, HLA-C-restricted CMV-specific TCR beta clonotypes prevailed over the rest of the response. Summed frequency of shared TCR beta families picked out CMV carriers who also had the relevant HLA.

One entry per CDR3 protein results from TCRdb running MiXCR on the reads. The table records about 140,000 distinct CDR3 sequences, roughly a third of them present only once. The chain is built from TRBV14 and TRBJ2-5; no definite D call. The receptor's source is a human donor in good health (CMV status not recorded). Some clones in this sample may be carry-over from other donors' samples. The input for sequencing was CD8+ T cells from cultured PBMCs, taken from culture after CMV antigen stimulation. CDR3 amino acids: CASSLSVTETQYF. The CDR3 DNA sequence: TGTGCCAGCAGCCTCTCAGTTACGGAGACCCAGTACTTC.